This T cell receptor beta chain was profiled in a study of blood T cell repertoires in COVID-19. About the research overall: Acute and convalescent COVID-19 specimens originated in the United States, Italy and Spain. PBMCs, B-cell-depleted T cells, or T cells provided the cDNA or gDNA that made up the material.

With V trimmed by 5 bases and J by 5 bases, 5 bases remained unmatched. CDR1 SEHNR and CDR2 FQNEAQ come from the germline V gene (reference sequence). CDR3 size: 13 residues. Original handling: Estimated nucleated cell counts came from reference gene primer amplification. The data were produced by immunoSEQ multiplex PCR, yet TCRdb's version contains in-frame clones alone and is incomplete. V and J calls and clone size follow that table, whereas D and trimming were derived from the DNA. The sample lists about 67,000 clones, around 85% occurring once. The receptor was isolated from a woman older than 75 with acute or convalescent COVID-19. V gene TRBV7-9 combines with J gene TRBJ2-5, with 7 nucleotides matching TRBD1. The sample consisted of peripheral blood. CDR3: CASSLQGLETQYF. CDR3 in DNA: TGTGCCAGCAGCCTACAGGGGCTCGAGACCCAGTACTTC.